This TCR beta chain comes out of a study of Ad26.COV2.S vaccination and SARS-CoV-2 variants. Treatment described: roughly 19 received Ad26.COV2.S at low or high dose, single or two shots; about five received placebo; per-sample allocation not given. Samples were taken on day 63 after the first vaccine or placebo injection. The CDR3 is made up of 17 amino acids. The repertoire was sequenced with immunoSEQ multiplex PCR; TCRdb's copy has only in-frame clones and lacks some. There are about 390,000 clones in the sample; 80% to 90% occur only once, and 3% to 4.5% lies in the top ten. The clonotype comes from a person between 18 and 60 years old who received the Ad26.COV2.S COVID-19 vaccine or a placebo. The gene calls are TRBV21-1 and TRBJ1-6. TRBV21-1 is a listed pseudogene. The sample here was peripheral blood, taken in a trial of Ad26.COV2.S vaccine versus placebo. The DNA of the CDR3 is TGTGCCAGCAGCCCACTTGACAGCGGCTCCTATAATTCACCCCTCCACTTT. This gives the protein CASSPLDSGSYNSPLHF.